The clone carrying this TCR beta chain was counted a single time. These data come from a study of blood T cell repertoires in COVID-19. The data were produced by immunoSEQ multiplex PCR, yet TCRdb's version contains in-frame clones alone and is incomplete. Of 85,000 to 120,000 clones in the sample, 80% to 90% were seen once. Looked up from germline, CDR1 is LNHDA and CDR2 is SQIVND (reference sequence). Trimming took off 5 bases at V and 3 bases at J, with 19 bases between the two ends. This CDR3 is built from 16 residues. This TCR derives from a man in his forties or fifties with active or convalescent COVID-19. Material for sequencing was peripheral blood. The chain uses TRBV19 and TRBJ1-2, with a tentative D call TRBD1 (6 bases). The CDR3 reads CASSFHRALADYGYTF. The CDR3 bases are TGTGCCAGTAGTTTCCACAGGGCGCTGGCTGACTATGGCTACACCTTC.